A single sample gave rise to the 15 T cell receptor beta chains below, sequenced in a study of Ad26.COV2.S vaccination and SARS-CoV-2 variants. Libraries were prepared by immunoSEQ multiplex PCR; TCRdb keeps only in-frame clonotypes and omits some of them. This table has 400,000 to 500,000 clones, over 75% appearing once. Specified treatment: around 19 received Ad26.COV2.S at low or high dose, single or two shots; several received placebo; per-sample allocation not given. It was on day 63 after the first vaccine or placebo injection that samples were taken. Sequenced here: peripheral blood, sampled in a trial of Ad26.COV2.S vaccine versus placebo. These receptors originate from a person aged 18-60 years who received the Ad26.COV2.S COVID-19 vaccine or a placebo.

In this sample, this clone turned up once. The chain employs TRBV27 and TRBJ2-3, with a tentative D call TRBD2 (6 bases). The CDR3 spans 16 residues. Germline V CDR1 and CDR2: MNHEY, SMNVEV (reference sequence). The V end lost 3 bases, the J end lost 3 bases, and 16 bases lay between the germline ends. This CDR3 is CASSLGGRLRTDTQYF. The CDR3 DNA follows: TGTGCCAGCAGTTTGGGAGGAAGACTCCGTACAGATACGCAGTATTTT.

V and J are TRBV5-5 and TRBJ2-3; D is perhaps TRBD2 (5 bases). V was pared by 4 bases and J by 3 bases, with 18 bases between. Germline lookup yields CDR1 SGHKS and CDR2 YYEKEE (reference sequence). The CDR3 has 16 amino acids. The CDR3 DNA follows: TGTGCCAGCAGCGGAGAGGGCGGACCAGCAACAGATACGCAGTATTTT. Encoded protein: CASSGEGGPATDTQYF.

The chain employs TRBV19 and TRBJ2-2; D assignment may be TRBD1 or TRBD2 (6 bases each). Per the germline V gene, CDR1 is LNHDA and CDR2 is SQIVND (reference sequence). The CDR3 spans 15 residues. V lost 10 bases and J lost 4, with 19 bases in between. CDR3 coding DNA: TGTGCCATCATGGCGGGACATAGGACCACCGGGGAGCTGTTTTTT. Translation: CAIMAGHRTTGELFF.

The chain employs TRBV4-1 and TRBJ2-7; D tentatively reads TRBD1 or TRBD2 (6 bases each). CDR1 and CDR2 from the germline V gene are MGHRA and YSYEKL. The CDR3 has 16 residues. V lost 1 base and J lost 2, with 15 bases in between. CDR3 DNA sequence: TGCGCCAGCAGCCAAGGAGGGGGGAATTATGCCTACGAGCAGTACTTC. Encoded protein: CASSQGGGNYAYEQYF.

This clone appeared a single time. The genes are TRBV5-1 and TRBJ1-1; 8 bases match TRBD1. J was trimmed by 0 bases and V by 3 bases; bases with no gene match: 1. Germline assignment: CDR1 SGHRS and CDR2 YFSETQ. CDR3 size: 14 residues. The DNA for the CDR3 is TGCGCCAGCAGCTGGACAGGGATGAACACTGAAGCTTTCTTT. It codes for CASSWTGMNTEAFF.

The rearrangement joins TRBV7-2 to TRBJ2-5, with TRBD1 identical over 8 bases. V dropped 5 bases and J dropped 5; count of bases not matched to a gene: 7. Germline values: CDR1 SGHTA, CDR2 FQGNSA. The CDR3 is 14 amino acids. CDR3 in amino acids: CASSATGGRETQYF. The CDR3 nucleotides are TGTGCCAGCAGCGCCACAGGGGGTAGGGAGACCCAGTACTTC.

This clone was seen just once. This chain joins TRBV24-1 and TRBJ1-4, with D unclear. Germline-derived CDR1 and CDR2 are KGHDR and SFDVKD. V gave up 10 bases and J gave up 8 bases, with 19 bases separating them. The CDR3 is 14 residues long. The CDR3 nucleotides are TGTGCCACGAAAGGTGGGCCCGAAGAGGAAAAACTGTTTTTT. Its protein is CATKGGPEEEKLFF.

This clone was counted between two and nine times. The V call is TRBV3-1 (or the pseudogene TRBV3-2), the J call TRBJ2-5; TRBD2 might be the D (6 bases). The CDR3 totals 14 residues. Deletions cut 0 bases from V and 7 bases from J, with 12 bases between. CDR1 and CDR2 (germline): LGHDT, YNNKEL (reference sequence). The CDR3 reads CASSQDTSSGTQYF. CDR3 sequence (DNA): TGTGCCAGCAGCCAAGACACTAGCTCCGGGACCCAGTACTTC.

This chain links TRBV3-1 (or the pseudogene TRBV3-2) with TRBJ1-1; 9 nucleotides align to TRBD1. Trimming cost V 1 base and J 3 bases; bases outside gene matches: 3. Per the germline V gene, CDR1 is LGHDT and CDR2 is YNNKEL (reference sequence). The CDR3 spans 15 residues. The CDR3 protein is CASSQGQGGYTEAFF. As DNA, the CDR3 is TGTGCCAGCAGCCAAGGACAGGGGGGGTACACTGAAGCTTTCTTT.

The chain couples TRBV20-1 to TRBJ1-5; D unclear. In germline, CDR1 is DFQATT, CDR2 SNEGSKA (reference sequence). The CDR3 totals 11 residues. V dropped 6 bases and J dropped 4 bases, with 7 bases sitting between them. CDR3 bases: TGCAGTGCCACCAAAAATCAGCCCCAGCATTTT. It is translated as CSATKNQPQHF.

The chain joins TRBV6-5 to TRBJ1-2; 9 nucleotides agree with TRBD1. The V segment lost 6 bases and the J segment 2 bases; nucleotides outside the gene matches: 4. The CDR3 has 14 residues. Germline V lookup: CDR1 MNHEY, CDR2 SVGAGI. The CDR3 protein is CASRRDRVNYGYTF. The CDR3 DNA follows: TGTGCCAGCAGGAGGGACAGGGTGAACTATGGCTACACCTTC.

The gene calls are TRBV4-2 and TRBJ1-1; D ambiguous. From germline, CDR1 is LGHNA and CDR2 YNFKEQ. The germline V and J ends were trimmed by 0 bases and 5 bases, with 7 bases remaining between them. There are 13 residues in the CDR3. The CDR3 nucleotides read TGTGCCAGCAGCCAAGAACCCGGGACTGAAGCTTTCTTT. Protein: CASSQEPGTEAFF.

This clone was seen a few times. The chain is built from TRBV28 and TRBJ2-7; D is perhaps TRBD1 (5 bases). The germline V and J ends were trimmed by 5 bases and 0 bases, with 17 bases remaining between them. This CDR3 contains 16 residues. The V gene's germline CDR1 is MDHEN and CDR2 SYDVKM. In DNA, the CDR3 is TGTGCCAGCAGTCTCTTGGGGCCCCTGGGCTCCTACGAGCAGTACTTC. Its protein is CASSLLGPLGSYEQYF.

The J gene is TRBJ2-2, the V gene TRBV18, with TRBD1 identical over 7 bases. V shed 2 bases, J shed 0 bases, and the junction held 6 bases outside the gene matches. The germline V gene encodes CDR1 KGHSH and CDR2 LQKENI. This CDR3 is built from 17 residues. The CDR3 loop is CASSPGLRGPNTGELFF. The DNA of the CDR3 is TGTGCCAGCTCACCAGGTTTGAGGGGGCCGAACACCGGGGAGCTGTTTTTT.

The chain combines TRBV28 with TRBJ1-1; TRBD1 aligns across 8 bases. Germline CDR1 MDHEN, CDR2 SYDVKM. The CDR3 contains 14 residues. V shed 6 bases, J shed 10 bases, and the junction held 13 bases outside the gene matches. The CDR3 nucleotides read TGTGCCAGCAGGTCTCCGTCCGGACAGGGACGAGCTTTCTTT. It encodes CASRSPSGQGRAFF.